Included here is one T cell receptor (beta chain) sequence, with context. Patients had locally advanced or metastatic urothelial carcinoma. Per-patient samples, pretreatment and on-treatment, numbered 1 to 8. Spiking each PCR with synthetic TCR analog templates was performed. Here immunoSEQ multiplex PCR was the method, and the copy in TCRdb shows in-frame clones only, minus some. The data show some 84,000 clones, roughly 87% seen once. This sample is drawn from a study of PD-L1 blockade in urothelial cancer. As for the study in general: T cells were recovered from blood samples at a median of around 140,000.

This CDR3 is built from 15 residues. The V and J ends lost 0 bases and 4 bases respectively, with 10 bases between them. CDR1 is SGHAT, CDR2 FQNNGV, per germline. This TCR was recovered from a man between 65 and 85 years old with urothelial cancer. The sample in question was PBMCs, obtained around atezolizumab (anti-PD-L1) treatment. The chain joins TRBV11-2 to TRBJ1-3; no reliable D call. DNA for the CDR3: TGTGCCAGCAGCTTAGATCAAGGAGAAGGAAACACCATATATTTT. It codes for CASSLDQGEGNTIYF.